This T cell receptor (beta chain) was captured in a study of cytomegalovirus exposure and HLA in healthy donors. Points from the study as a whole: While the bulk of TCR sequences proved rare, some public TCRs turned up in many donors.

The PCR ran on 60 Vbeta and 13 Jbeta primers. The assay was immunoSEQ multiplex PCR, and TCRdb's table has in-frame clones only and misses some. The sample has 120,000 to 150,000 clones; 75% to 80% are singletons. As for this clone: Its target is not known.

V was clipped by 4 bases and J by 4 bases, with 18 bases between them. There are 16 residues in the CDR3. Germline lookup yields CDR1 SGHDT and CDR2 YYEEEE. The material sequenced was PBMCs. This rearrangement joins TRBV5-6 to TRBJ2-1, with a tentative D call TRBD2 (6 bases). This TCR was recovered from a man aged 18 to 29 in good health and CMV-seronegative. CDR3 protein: CASSLLAGRNYNEQFF. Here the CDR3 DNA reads TGTGCCAGCAGCCTACTAGCTGGACGCAATTACAATGAGCAGTTCTTC.